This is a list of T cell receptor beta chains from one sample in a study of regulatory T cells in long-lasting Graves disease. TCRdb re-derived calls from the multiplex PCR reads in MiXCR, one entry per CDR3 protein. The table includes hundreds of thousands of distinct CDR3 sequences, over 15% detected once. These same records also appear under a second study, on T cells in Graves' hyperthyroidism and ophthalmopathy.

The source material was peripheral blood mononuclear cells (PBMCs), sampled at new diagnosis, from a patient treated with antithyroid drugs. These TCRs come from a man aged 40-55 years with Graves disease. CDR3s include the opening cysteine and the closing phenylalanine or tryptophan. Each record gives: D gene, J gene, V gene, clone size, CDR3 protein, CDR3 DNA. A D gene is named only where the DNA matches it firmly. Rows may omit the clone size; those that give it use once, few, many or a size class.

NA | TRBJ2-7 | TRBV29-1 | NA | CSGGHPGGEQYF | TGCAGCGGGGGACACCCGGGGGGCGAGCAGTACTTC
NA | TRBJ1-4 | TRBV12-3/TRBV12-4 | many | CASSNRRQEKLFF | TGTGCCAGCAGTAATCGGCGACAGGAAAAACTGTTTTTT
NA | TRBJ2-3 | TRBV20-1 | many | CSAPWGYSTDTQYF | TGCAGTGCCCCCTGGGGCTATAGCACAGATACGCAGTATTTT
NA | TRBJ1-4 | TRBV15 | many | CATSRGRTVNEKLFF | TGTGCCACCAGCAGAGGACGGACAGTTAATGAAAAACTGTTTTTT
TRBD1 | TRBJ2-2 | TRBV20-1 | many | CSAGTGSYTGELFF | TGCAGTGCGGGGACAGGGTCATACACCGGGGAGCTGTTTTTT
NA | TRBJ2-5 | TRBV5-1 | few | CASKKLDISETQYF | TGCGCCAGCAAAAAGTTGGACATATCGGAGACCCAGTACTTC
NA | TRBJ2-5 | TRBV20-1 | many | CSARELTGAETQYF | TGCAGTGCTAGAGAATTGACAGGAGCCGAGACCCAGTACTTC
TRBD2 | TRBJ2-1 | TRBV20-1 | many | CSANPSTSGGFLEQFF | TGCAGTGCTAACCCGTCGACTAGCGGGGGTTTTCTTGAGCAGTTCTTC
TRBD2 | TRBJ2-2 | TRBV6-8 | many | CASSYAAWTSAILNTGELFF | TGTGCCAGCAGTTACGCTGCCTGGACTAGCGCTATATTGAACACCGGGGAGCTGTTTTTT
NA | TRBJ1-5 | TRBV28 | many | CASRPIDRFYSNQPQHF | TGTGCCAGCAGACCTATAGACAGATTTTATAGCAATCAGCCCCAGCATTTT
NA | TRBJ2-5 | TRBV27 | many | CASSTAMWGTQYF | TGTGCCAGCAGTACTGCGATGTGGGGGACCCAGTACTTC
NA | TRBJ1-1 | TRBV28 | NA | CASSFPGGGTEAFF | TGTGCCAGCAGTTTCCCCGGGGGCGGCACTGAAGCTTTCTTT
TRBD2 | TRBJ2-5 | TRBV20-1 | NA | CSASLAGGRETQYF | TGCAGTGCTAGTCTAGCGGGGGGTAGGGAGACCCAGTACTTC
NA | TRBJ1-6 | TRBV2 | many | CATHEEGNNSPLHF | TGTGCCACCCATGAGGAAGGCAATAATTCACCCCTCCACTTT
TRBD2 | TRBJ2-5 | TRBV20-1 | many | CSAIRGTGGETQYF | TGCAGTGCTATCCGAGGCACGGGAGGGGAGACCCAGTACTTC
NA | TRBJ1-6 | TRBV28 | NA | CASSFSGEGPNNSPLHF | TGTGCCAGCAGTTTTTCGGGGGAAGGGCCCAATAATTCACCCCTCCACTTT
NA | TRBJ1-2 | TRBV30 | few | CAWSVQGLYYGYTF | TGTGCCTGGAGTGTACAGGGTTTATACTATGGCTACACCTTC
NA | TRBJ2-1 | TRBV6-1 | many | CASSPSGGGSSYNEQFF | TGTGCCAGCAGTCCTTCAGGGGGGGGGAGCTCCTACAATGAGCAGTTCTTC
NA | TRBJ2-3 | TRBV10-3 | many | CAISESRSSYTQYF | TGTGCCATCAGTGAGTCGCGGTCGTCTTATACGCAGTATTTT
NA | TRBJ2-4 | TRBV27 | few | CASSPGQIQYF | TGTGCCAGCAGTCCGGGCCAGATTCAGTACTTC
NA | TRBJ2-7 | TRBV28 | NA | CASVREHEQYF | TGTGCCAGCGTCCGGGAGCACGAGCAGTACTTC
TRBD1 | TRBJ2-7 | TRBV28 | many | CASSPMAGTGGREQYF | TGTGCCAGCAGCCCTATGGCTGGGACAGGGGGGCGCGAGCAGTACTTC
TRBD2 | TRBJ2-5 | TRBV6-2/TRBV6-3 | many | CASSYGLASGTQETQYF | TGTGCCAGCAGTTACGGTTTGGCTAGCGGGACCCAAGAGACCCAGTACTTC
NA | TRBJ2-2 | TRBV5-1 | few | CASSLSRGTNTGELFF | TGCGCCAGCAGCTTGAGTCGGGGAACGAACACCGGGGAGCTGTTTTTT
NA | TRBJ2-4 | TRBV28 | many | CASSLNFGRIQYF | TGTGCCAGCAGTCTCAATTTCGGACGGATTCAGTACTTC
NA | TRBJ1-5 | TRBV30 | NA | CAWSGQSDQPQHF | TGTGCCTGGAGTGGTCAGTCGGATCAGCCCCAGCATTTT
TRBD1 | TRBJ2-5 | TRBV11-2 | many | CASSLRGDRQETQYF | TGTGCCAGCAGCTTACGTGGGGACAGGCAAGAGACCCAGTACTTC
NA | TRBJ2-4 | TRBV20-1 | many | CSGWNRGGQNIQYF | TGCAGTGGATGGAACCGCGGGGGCCAAAACATTCAGTACTTC
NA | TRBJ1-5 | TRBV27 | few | CASGEINQPQHF | TGTGCCAGCGGGGAAATCAATCAGCCCCAGCATTTT
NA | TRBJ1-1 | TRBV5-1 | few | CASSGSSSTEAFF | TGCGCCAGCAGCGGTTCGTCGAGCACTGAAGCTTTCTTT
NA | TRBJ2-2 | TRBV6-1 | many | CASSEEMEAWELFF | TGTGCCAGCAGTGAAGAAATGGAGGCTTGGGAGCTGTTTTTT
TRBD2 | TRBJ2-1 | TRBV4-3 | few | CASSQVAGRSYNEQFF | TGCGCCAGCAGCCAGGTAGCGGGCCGCTCCTACAATGAGCAGTTCTTC
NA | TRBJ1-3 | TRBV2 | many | CASREIGRPGSGNTIYF | TGTGCCAGCAGGGAGATCGGACGGCCGGGCTCTGGAAACACCATATATTTT
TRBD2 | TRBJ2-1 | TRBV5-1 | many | CASSLQAGGFNEQFF | TGCGCCAGCAGCTTGCAAGCGGGGGGGTTTAATGAGCAGTTCTTC
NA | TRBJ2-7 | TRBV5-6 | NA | CASSLPGNPYNEQYF | TGTGCCAGCAGCCTACCGGGAAACCCCTATAACGAGCAGTACTTC
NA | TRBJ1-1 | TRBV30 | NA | CAWSRLNTEAFF | TGTGCCTGGAGCAGGCTGAACACTGAAGCTTTCTTT
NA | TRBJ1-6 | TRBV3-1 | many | CASSQGRGIRKDSPLHF | TGTGCCAGCAGCCAAGGCCGGGGGATAAGAAAGGATTCACCCCTCCACTTT
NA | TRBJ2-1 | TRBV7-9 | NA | CASSLVRVHEQFF | TGTGCCAGCAGCTTAGTTCGGGTCCATGAGCAGTTCTTC
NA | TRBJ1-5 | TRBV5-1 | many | CASSLDENQPQHF | TGCGCCAGCAGCTTGGACGAAAATCAGCCCCAGCATTTT
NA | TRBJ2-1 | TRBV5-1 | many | CASSLQGRGVANEQFF | TGCGCCAGCAGCTTGCAGGGGCGCGGGGTTGCCAATGAGCAGTTCTTC
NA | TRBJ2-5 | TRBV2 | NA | CASKRSFQETQYF | TGTGCCAGCAAACGGAGTTTTCAAGAGACCCAGTACTTC
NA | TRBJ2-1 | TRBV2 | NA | CASRTGAYNEQFF | TGTGCCAGCAGGACCGGGGCATACAATGAGCAGTTCTTC
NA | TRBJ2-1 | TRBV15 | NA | CATSLGGHNEQFF | TGTGCCACCTCGCTAGGAGGGCACAATGAGCAGTTCTTC
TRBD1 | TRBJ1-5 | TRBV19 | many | CASSIGDRARQPQHF | TGTGCCAGTAGTATAGGGGACAGGGCCAGACAGCCCCAGCATTTT
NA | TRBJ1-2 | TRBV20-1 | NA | CSARSRTYGYTF | TGCAGTGCTAGATCACGGACATATGGCTACACCTTC
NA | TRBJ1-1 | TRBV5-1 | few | CASSWLGGDTEAFF | TGCGCCAGCAGCTGGCTGGGGGGAGACACTGAAGCTTTCTTT
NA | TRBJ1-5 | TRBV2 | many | CASTWTGGSNQPQHF | TGTGCCAGCACCTGGACGGGGGGTTCCAATCAGCCCCAGCATTTT
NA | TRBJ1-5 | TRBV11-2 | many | CASSFLPSNQPQHF | TGTGCCAGCAGCTTCCTTCCAAGCAATCAGCCCCAGCATTTT
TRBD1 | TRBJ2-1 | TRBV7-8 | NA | CASSMWGQGRDEQFF | TGTGCCAGCAGCATGTGGGGACAGGGGAGGGATGAGCAGTTCTTC
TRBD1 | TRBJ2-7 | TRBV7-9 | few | CASSSTDRGPGEQYF | TGTGCCAGCAGCTCGACTGACAGGGGGCCAGGCGAGCAGTACTTC
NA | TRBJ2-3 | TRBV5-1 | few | CASSHGGGGDTQYF | TGCGCCAGCAGCCATGGGGGCGGGGGAGATACGCAGTATTTT
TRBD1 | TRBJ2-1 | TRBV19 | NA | CASSIEGQGPYNEQFF | TGTGCCAGTAGTATAGAGGGACAGGGACCCTACAATGAGCAGTTCTTC
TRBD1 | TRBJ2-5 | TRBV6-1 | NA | CASKATGGKTQYF | TGTGCCAGCAAGGCAACAGGGGGAAAGACCCAGTACTTC
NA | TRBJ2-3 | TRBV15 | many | CATSSHESGTDTQYF | TGTGCCACCAGCAGTCACGAGAGCGGCACAGATACGCAGTATTTT
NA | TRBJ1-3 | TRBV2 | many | CASSDGVRSGNTIYF | TGTGCCAGCAGTGACGGGGTCCGCTCTGGAAACACCATATATTTT